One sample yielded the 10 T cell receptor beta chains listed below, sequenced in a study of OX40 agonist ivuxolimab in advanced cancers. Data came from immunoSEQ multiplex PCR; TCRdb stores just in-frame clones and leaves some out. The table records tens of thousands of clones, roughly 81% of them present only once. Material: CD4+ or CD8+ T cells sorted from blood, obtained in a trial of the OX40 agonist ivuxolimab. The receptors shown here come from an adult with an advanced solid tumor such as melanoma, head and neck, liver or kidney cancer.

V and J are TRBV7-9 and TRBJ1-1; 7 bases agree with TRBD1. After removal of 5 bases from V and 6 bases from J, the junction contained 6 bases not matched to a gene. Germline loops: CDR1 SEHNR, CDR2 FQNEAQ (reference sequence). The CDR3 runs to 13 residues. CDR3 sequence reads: CASSPDRVSEAFF. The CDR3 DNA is TGTGCCAGCAGCCCAGACAGGGTATCTGAAGCTTTCTTT.

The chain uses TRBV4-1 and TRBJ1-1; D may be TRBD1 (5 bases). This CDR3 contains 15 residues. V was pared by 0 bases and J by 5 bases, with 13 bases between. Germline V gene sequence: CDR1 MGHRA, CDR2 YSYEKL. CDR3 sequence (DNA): TGCGCCAGCAGCCAAGAGATCGGGGGGGGGACTGAAGCTTTCTTT. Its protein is CASSQEIGGGTEAFF.

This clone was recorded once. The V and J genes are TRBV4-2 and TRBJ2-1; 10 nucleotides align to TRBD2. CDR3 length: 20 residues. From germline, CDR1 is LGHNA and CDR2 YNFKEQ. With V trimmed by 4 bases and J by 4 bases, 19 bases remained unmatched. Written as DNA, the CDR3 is TGTGCCAGCAGCCCAGGCCGACAGAGGGACACTAGCGGGAAATACAATGAGCAGTTCTTC. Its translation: CASSPGRQRDTSGKYNEQFF.

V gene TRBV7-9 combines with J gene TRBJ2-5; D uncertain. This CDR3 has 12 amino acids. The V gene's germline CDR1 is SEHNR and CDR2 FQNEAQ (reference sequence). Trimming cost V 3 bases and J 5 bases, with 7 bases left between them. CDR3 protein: CASSFEEETQYF. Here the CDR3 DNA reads TGTGCCAGCAGCTTTGAGGAGGAGACCCAGTACTTC.

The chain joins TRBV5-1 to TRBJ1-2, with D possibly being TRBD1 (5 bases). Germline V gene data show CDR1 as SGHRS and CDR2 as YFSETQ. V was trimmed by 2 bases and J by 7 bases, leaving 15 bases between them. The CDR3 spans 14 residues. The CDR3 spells CASSFEPGFGGYTF. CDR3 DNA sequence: TGCGCCAGCAGCTTCGAACCAGGGTTCGGTGGCTACACCTTC. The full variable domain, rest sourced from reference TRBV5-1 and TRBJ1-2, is KAGVTQTPRYLIKTRGQQVTLSCSPISGHRSVSWYQQTPGQGLQFLFEYFSETQRNKGNFPGRFSGRQFSNSRSEMNVSTLELGDSALYLCASSFEPGFGGYTFGSGTRLTVV.

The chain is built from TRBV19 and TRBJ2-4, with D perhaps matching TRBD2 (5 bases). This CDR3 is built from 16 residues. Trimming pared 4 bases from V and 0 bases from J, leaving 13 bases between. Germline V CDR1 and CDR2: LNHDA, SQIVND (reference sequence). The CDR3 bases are TGTGCCAGTAGTACCCCCATTGAGGGAGCCAAAAACATTCAGTACTTC. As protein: CASSTPIEGAKNIQYF.

CDR3 bases: TGCGCCAGCAGCTTGGTTGCCGGAGACAATGAGCAGTTCTTC. Protein product: CASSLVAGDNEQFF. The chain carries TRBV5-1 and TRBJ2-1; D is unresolved. This CDR3 region has 14 residues. Germline loops: CDR1 SGHRS, CDR2 YFSETQ. Trimming pared 0 bases from V and 5 bases from J, leaving 9 bases between. Full variable domain (missing parts from reference TRBV5-1 and TRBJ2-1): KAGVTQTPRYLIKTRGQQVTLSCSPISGHRSVSWYQQTPGQGLQFLFEYFSETQRNKGNFPGRFSGRQFSNSRSEMNVSTLELGDSALYLCASSLVAGDNEQFFGPGTRLTVL.

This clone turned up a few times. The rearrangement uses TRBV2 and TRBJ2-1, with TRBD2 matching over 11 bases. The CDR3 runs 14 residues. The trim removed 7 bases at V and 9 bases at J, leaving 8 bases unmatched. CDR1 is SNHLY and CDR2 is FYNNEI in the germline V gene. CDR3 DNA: TGTGCCAGCACCCAACTAGCGGGAGAAGTTGAGCAGTTCTTC. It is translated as CASTQLAGEVEQFF.

The CDR3, as DNA: TGTGCCAGCAGCAACGCGGGTGACAGGGATAAGACCCAGTACTTC. It encodes CASSNAGDRDKTQYF. V is TRBV7-9 and J is TRBJ2-5; 7 nucleotides line up with TRBD1. V lost 5 bases and J lost 6; bases outside the gene matches: 12. The CDR3 loop spans 15 amino acids. CDR1 and CDR2 from the germline V gene are SEHNR and FQNEAQ (reference sequence). Full variable domain (remainder filled in from reference TRBV7-9 and TRBJ2-5): DTGVSQNPRHKITKRGQNVTFRCDPISEHNRLYWYRQTLGQGPEFLTYFQNEAQLEKSRLLSDRFSAERPKGSFSTLEIQRTEQGDSAMYLCASSNAGDRDKTQYFGPGTRLLVL.

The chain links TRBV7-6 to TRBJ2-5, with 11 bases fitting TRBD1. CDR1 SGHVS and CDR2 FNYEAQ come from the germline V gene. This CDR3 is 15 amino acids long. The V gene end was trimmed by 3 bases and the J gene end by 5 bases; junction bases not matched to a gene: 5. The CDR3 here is CASSFGQGAGETQYF. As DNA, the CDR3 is TGTGCCAGCAGCTTTGGACAGGGGGCTGGGGAGACCCAGTACTTC.